This T cell receptor beta chain came from a study of cytomegalovirus exposure and HLA in healthy donors. Findings and limits, study-wide: In a later analysis, a genetic analysis reported fewer productive-TCR N-insertions in an Asian-associated ancestry cluster than the cohort average. The sole available immune exposure information was CMV serostatus. Researchers catalogued about 150 TCR beta chains as cytomegalovirus-associated.

V gave up 6 bases and J gave up 0 bases; unmatched junction bases: 8. This CDR3 is built from 16 residues. CDR1 is KGHSH, CDR2 LQKENI, per germline. This clone was observed a single time. The antigen is undetermined. Primers: 60 Vbeta forward and 13 Jbeta reverse. Repertoires were generated with immunoSEQ multiplex PCR, while TCRdb's copy carries only in-frame clones and drops some. The sample consists of 150,000 to 200,000 clones, 76% of them appearing once. Donors consisted of healthy bone marrow donors. The chain is built from TRBV18 and TRBJ1-3, with 7 bases lining up with TRBD1. The sequencing sample was made of PBMCs. The sequence was collected from a female donor in good health and CMV-seronegative. CDR3 nucleotides: TGTGCCAGCTCTCTTCTCCGGGACAGCTCTGGAAACACCATATATTTT. The encoded protein is CASSLLRDSSGNTIYF.